Here is one T cell receptor (beta chain) with its context. Its antigen remains unidentified. The data originate from a study of CD8 T cells in ankylosing spondylitis. General study points: As for the disease-linked clones, they showed a CD8+ phenotype and occurred at relatively low frequencies in peripheral blood.

The CDR3 is made up of 15 amino acids. V lost 7 bases and J lost 3, with 19 bases in between. TCRdb reanalysed the 5' RACE reads using MiXCR and keeps one entry per CDR3 protein. The sample has about 360,000 distinct CDR3 sequences; roughly 15% are singletons. This sequence originates from a male donor with ankylosing spondylitis or in good health (not recorded which). Sequenced material: blood, either unsorted or a sorted T cell fraction (not recorded which). This sequence joins TRBV12-3 or TRBV12-4 and TRBJ2-7; D may correspond to TRBD1 or TRBD2 (6 bases each). CDR3 sequence: CASTRGYREDYEQYF. The CDR3 nucleotides are TGTGCCAGCACAAGAGGGTACAGGGAGGACTACGAGCAGTACTTC.